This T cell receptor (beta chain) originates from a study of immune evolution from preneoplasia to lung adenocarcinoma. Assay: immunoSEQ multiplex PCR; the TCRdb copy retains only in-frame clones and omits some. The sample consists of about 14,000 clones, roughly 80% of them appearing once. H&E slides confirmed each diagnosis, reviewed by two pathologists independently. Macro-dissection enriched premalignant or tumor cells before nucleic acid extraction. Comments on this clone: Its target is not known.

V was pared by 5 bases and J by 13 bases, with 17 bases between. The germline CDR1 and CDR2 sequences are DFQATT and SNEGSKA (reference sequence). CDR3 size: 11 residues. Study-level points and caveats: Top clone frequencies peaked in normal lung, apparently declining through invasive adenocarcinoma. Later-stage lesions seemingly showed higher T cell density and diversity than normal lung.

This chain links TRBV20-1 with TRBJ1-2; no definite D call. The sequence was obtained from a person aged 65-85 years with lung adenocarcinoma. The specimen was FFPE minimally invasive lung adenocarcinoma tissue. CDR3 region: CSALPGSMGTF. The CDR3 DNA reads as TGCAGTGCTCTCCCTGGGTCCATGGGCACCTTC.